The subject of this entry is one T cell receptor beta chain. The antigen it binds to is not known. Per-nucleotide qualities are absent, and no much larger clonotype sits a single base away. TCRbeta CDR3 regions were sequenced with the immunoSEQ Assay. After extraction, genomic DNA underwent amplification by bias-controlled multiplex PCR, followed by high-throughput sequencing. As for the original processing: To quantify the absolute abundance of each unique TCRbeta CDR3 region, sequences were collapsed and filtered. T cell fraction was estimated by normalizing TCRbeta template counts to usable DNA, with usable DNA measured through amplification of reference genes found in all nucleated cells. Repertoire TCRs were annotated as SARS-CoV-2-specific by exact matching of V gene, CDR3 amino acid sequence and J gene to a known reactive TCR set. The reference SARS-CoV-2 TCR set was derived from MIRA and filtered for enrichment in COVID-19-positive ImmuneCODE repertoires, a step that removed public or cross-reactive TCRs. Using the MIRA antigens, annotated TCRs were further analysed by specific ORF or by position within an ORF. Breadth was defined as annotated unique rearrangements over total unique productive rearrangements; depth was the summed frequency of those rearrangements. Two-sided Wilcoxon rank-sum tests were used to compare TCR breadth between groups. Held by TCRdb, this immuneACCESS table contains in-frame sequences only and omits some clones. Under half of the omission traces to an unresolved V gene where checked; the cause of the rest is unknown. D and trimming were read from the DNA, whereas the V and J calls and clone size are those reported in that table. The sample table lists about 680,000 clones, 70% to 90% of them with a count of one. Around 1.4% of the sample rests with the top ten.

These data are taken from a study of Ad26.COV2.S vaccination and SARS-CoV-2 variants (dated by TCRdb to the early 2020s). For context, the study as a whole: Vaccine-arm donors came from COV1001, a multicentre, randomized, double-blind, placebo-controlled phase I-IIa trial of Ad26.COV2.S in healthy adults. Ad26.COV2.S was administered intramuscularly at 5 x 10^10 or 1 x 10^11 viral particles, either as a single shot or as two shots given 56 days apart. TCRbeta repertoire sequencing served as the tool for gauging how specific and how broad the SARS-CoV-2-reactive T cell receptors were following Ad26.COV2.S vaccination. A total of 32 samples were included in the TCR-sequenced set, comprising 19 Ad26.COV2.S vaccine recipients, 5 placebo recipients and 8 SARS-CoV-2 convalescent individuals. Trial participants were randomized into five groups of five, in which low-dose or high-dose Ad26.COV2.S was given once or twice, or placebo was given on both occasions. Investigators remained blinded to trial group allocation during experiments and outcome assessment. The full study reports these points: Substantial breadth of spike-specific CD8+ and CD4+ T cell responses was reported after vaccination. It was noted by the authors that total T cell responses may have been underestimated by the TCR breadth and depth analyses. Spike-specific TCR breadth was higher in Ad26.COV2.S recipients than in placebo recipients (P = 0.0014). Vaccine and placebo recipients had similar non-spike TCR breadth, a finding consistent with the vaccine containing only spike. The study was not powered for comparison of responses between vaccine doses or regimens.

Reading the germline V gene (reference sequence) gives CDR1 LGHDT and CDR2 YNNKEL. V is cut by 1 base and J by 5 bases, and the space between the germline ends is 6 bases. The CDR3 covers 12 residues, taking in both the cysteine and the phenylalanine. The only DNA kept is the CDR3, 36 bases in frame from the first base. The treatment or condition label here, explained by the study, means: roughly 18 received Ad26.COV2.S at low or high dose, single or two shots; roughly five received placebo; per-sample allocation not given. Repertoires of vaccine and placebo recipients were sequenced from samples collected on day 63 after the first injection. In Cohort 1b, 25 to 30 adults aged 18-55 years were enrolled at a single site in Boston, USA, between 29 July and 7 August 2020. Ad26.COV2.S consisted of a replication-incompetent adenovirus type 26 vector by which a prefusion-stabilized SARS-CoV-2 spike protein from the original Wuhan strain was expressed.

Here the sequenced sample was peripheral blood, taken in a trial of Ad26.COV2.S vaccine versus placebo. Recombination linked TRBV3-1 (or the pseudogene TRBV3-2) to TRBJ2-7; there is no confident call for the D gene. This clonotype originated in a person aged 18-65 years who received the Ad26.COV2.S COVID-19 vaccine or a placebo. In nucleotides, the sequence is TGTGCCAGCAGCCAAGGTATCCACGAGCAGTACTTC. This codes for CASSQGIHEQYF.